This T cell receptor beta chain was identified in a study of cytomegalovirus exposure and HLA in healthy donors. The PCR employed 60 Vbeta primers together with 13 Jbeta primers. Sequencing was performed with immunoSEQ multiplex PCR; in TCRdb, only in-frame clones are kept and a portion is missing. Of 120,000 or so clones listed, about 8.6% are singletons. CDR1 and CDR2 (germline): SSHAT, FNYEAQ (reference sequence). The J segment lost 10 bases and the V segment lost 8 bases, leaving 10 bases of the junction unmatched. There are 13 residues in the CDR3. This sequence was found in a woman between 40 and 50 years old in good health and CMV-seropositive. The gene calls are TRBV7-7 and TRBJ2-3; 9 bases map to TRBD1. Sequenced sample: PBMCs. CDR3 bases: TGTGCCAGCTCTCCGGGACAGGGAGTACCGCAGTATTTT. Translated, it gives CASSPGQGVPQYF.